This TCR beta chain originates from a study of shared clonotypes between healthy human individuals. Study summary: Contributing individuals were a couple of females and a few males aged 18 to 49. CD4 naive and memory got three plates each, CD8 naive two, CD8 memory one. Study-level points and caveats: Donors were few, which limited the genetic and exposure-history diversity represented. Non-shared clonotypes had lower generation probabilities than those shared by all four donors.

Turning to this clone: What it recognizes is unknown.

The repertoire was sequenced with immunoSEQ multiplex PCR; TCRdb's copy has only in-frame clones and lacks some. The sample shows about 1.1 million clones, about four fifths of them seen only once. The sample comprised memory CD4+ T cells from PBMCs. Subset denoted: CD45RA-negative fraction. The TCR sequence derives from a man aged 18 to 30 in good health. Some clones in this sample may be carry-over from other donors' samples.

DNA for the CDR3: TGTGCCAGCAGCCACTCGGGTGCGCGTGAGACCCAGTACTTC. This encodes CASSHSGARETQYF. The chain has TRBV5-4 and TRBJ2-5; D gene uncertain. The CDR3 runs 14 residues. From germline, CDR1 is SGHNT and CDR2 YYREEE (reference sequence). V was clipped by 4 bases and J by 5 bases, with 15 bases between them.